The 5 T cell receptor beta chains below were found in one sample sequenced in a study of blood T cells in healthy people across ages. Then a second PCR, running about 6 to 12 cycles, was carried out with a sample-barcoded 5' primer and a J-beta primer mix. In TCRdb, the 5' RACE reads were re-called with MiXCR into one record per CDR3 protein. Of some 1.5 million distinct CDR3 sequences listed, 35% to 45% are singletons. Material for sequencing was blood. Receptor source: a woman younger than 30 in good health.

This clonotype has a handful of counts. V usage is TRBV5-4 and J usage is TRBJ2-5, with 8 bases aligning to TRBD2. The trim removed 1 base at V and 1 base at J, leaving 3 bases unmatched. The CDR3 sequence is 15 residues long. CDR1 and CDR2 from the germline V gene are SGHNT and YYREEE (reference sequence). The CDR3 region has the DNA TGTGCCAGCAGCTTGACTAGCGGAGCCCAAGAGACCCAGTACTTC. It encodes CASSLTSGAQETQYF.

V gene TRBV9 combines with J gene TRBJ2-3, with 11 positions matching TRBD1. Germline V lookup: CDR1 SGDLS, CDR2 YYNGEE. This CDR3 has 17 amino acids. Losses at the gene ends were 3 bases for V and 5 bases for J; bases not matched to a gene: 11. The DNA of the CDR3 is TGTGCCAGCAGCGCCCACCGGGACAGGGGGTTCGTAGATACGCAGTATTTT. Translating gives CASSAHRDRGFVDTQYF. Full variable domain (rest looked up from reference TRBV9 and TRBJ2-3): DSGVTQTPKHLITATGQRVTLRCSPRSGDLSVYWYQQSLDQGLQFLIQYYNGEERAKGNILERFSAQQFPDLHSELNLSSLELGDSALYFCASSAHRDRGFVDTQYFGPGTRLTVL.

This clonotype was found once. In DNA form, the CDR3 reads TGCAGTGCTAGAGATTCAGGGTATAATCAGCCCCAGCATTTT. This translates into CSARDSGYNQPQHF. The chain is built from TRBV20-1 and TRBJ1-5; perhaps TRBD1 as D (5 bases). This CDR3 is built from 14 residues. Germline CDR1 DFQATT, CDR2 SNEGSKA (reference sequence). Trimming shortened V by 0 bases and J by 4 bases, and 10 bases separated the two germline ends.

This clonotype was detected once. The chain has TRBV7-2 and TRBJ1-1, with D unclear. The CDR3 is 13 residues long. In germline, CDR1 is SGHTA, CDR2 FQGNSA. V dropped 6 bases and J dropped 3 bases, with 11 bases sitting between them. The CDR3, as DNA: TGTGCCAGCAGATGGACCCTGGACACTGAAGCTTTCTTT. Residues: CASRWTLDTEAFF.

The chain employs TRBV12-3 or TRBV12-4 and TRBJ2-3, with 9 bases that match TRBD2. The CDR3 is made up of 16 amino acids. Germline trimming cut 8 bases from V and 4 bases from J; bases unmatched to any gene: 13. CDR3 residues: CASHERGAMASDTQYF. The DNA for the CDR3 is TGTGCCAGCCACGAGCGGGGGGCGATGGCCTCAGATACGCAGTATTTT.